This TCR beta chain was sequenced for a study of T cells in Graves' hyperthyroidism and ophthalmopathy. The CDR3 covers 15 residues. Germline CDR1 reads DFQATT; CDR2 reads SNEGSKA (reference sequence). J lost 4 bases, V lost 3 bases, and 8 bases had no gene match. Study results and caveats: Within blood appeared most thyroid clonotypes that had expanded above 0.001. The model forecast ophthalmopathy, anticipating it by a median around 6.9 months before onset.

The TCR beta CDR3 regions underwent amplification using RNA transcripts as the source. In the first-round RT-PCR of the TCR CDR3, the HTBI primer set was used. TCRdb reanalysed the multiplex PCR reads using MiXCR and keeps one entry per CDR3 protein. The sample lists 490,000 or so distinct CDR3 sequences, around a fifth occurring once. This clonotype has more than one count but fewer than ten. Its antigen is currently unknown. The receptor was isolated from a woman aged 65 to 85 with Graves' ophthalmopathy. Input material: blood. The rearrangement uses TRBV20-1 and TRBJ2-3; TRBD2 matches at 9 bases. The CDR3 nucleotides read TGCAGTGCTAGCGTATTAGCGGGAGATCCAGATACGCAGTATTTT. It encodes CSASVLAGDPDTQYF.